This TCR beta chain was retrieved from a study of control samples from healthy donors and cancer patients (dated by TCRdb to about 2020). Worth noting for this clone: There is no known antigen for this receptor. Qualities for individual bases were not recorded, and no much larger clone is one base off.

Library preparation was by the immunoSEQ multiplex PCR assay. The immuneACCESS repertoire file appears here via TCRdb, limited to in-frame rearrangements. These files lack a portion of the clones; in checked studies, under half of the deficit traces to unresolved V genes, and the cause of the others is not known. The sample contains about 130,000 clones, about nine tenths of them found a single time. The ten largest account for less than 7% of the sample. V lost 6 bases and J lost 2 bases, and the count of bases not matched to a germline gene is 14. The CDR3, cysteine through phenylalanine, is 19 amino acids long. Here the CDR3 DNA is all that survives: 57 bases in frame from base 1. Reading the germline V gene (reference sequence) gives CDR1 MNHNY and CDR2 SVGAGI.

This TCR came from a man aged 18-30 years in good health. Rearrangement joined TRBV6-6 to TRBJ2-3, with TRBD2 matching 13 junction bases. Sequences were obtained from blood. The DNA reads TGTGCCAGCAGCTCCCCCAGGACTAGCGGGGGCCATAACACAGATACGCAGTATTTT. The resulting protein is CASSSPRTSGGHNTDTQYF.